This paragraph covers one T cell receptor beta chain sequence. Its antigen is not identified. From germline, CDR1 is SQVTM and CDR2 ANQGSEA. The CDR3 loop spans 14 amino acids. Trimming cost V 6 bases and J 0 bases, with 15 bases left between them. The sample is drawn from a study of cytotoxic CD8 clonotypes in ibrutinib-treated CLL. Study results and caveats: Clonality, elevated at ibrutinib response, dropped back toward baseline at progression.

The intended depth for sequencing was 1 in 200,000 to 1 in 1 million T cells. Produced via immunoSEQ multiplex PCR; TCRdb's table is partial and in-frame only. The sample has more than 25,000 clones; about 80% are singletons. The receptor was isolated from a human donor with chronic lymphocytic leukemia. This rearrangement joins TRBV29-1 to TRBJ2-7; D gene ambiguous. Sequenced material: PBMCs, taken after 36 months of ibrutinib treatment. CDR3 DNA: TGCAGCGTCCAAGGGCGCGGAACCTCCTACGAGCAGTACTTC. Amino acid sequence: CSVQGRGTSYEQYF.